What follows are 23 T cell receptor beta chains derived from one specimen sequenced in a study of control samples from healthy donors and cancer patients. Repertoires were generated with immunoSEQ multiplex PCR, while TCRdb's copy carries only in-frame clones and drops some. The sample lists more than 75,000 clones, 65% to 85% occurring once. Sequenced sample: PBMCs. These receptors all stem from a man aged 65 to 85 with lung cancer.

The chain's CDR3 is CASSLESGRHEQFF. The CDR3, as DNA: TGCGCCAGCAGCTTGGAGAGTGGGCGGCATGAGCAGTTCTTC. The V and J genes are TRBV5-1 and TRBJ2-1; D not resolved. Looked up from germline, CDR1 is SGHRS and CDR2 is YFSETQ. The V gene lost 0 bases and the J gene lost 8 bases, with 12 bases spanning the gap. The CDR3 totals 14 residues.

The rearrangement links TRBV10-1 to TRBJ2-7; TRBD1 matches 7 bases. Per germline, CDR1 WNHNN and CDR2 SYGVQD (reference sequence). The V gene end was trimmed by 10 bases and the J gene end by 5 bases; junction bases not matched to a gene: 17. The CDR3 runs to 15 residues. The CDR3 loop is CANTPRGRPNDEQYF. CDR3 nucleotide sequence: TGCGCCAACACACCAAGGGGGCGACCTAACGACGAGCAGTACTTC.

This clone has a count of ten or more. This chain uses TRBV9 with TRBJ1-1; possible D gene TRBD1, 6 bases. CDR3 length: 14 residues. Germline V gene sequence: CDR1 SGDLS, CDR2 YYNGEE. Trimming cost V 0 bases and J 4 bases, with 10 bases left between them. The CDR3 DNA is TGTGCCAGCAGCGTAGGGCAGGGGACCACTGAAGCTTTCTTT. The encoded protein is CASSVGQGTTEAFF.

Turning to this clone: The junction and the germline gene differ at one end; a read error may be behind it. The chain is built from TRBV7-3 and TRBJ2-3; the D is unclear. Germline CDR1 is SGHTA and CDR2 is FQGTGA. The CDR3 loop spans 14 amino acids. The CDR3 DNA sequence: TGTGTCAGCAGCTTAATTCCATCCACAGATACGCAGTATTTT. Its translation is CVSSLIPSTDTQYF.

This chain joins TRBV14 and TRBJ2-7; TRBD1 might be the D (5 bases). Looked up from germline, CDR1 is SGHDN and CDR2 is FVKESK. With 4 bases removed from V and 3 bases from J, the gap between germline ends came to 13 bases. The CDR3 length is 14 residues. The CDR3 DNA is TGTGCCAGCAGCCGTTATAGGGGTAACTACGAGCAGTACTTC. It translates to CASSRYRGNYEQYF.

The J gene is TRBJ1-4, the V gene TRBV3-1 (or the pseudogene TRBV3-2); 7 bases fit TRBD1. V lost 4 bases to trimming and J lost 8 bases; unmatched junction nucleotides: 7. Looked up from germline, CDR1 is LGHDT and CDR2 is YNNKEL (reference sequence). The CDR3 is 14 amino acids. CDR3 sequence: CASSRQGVGEKLFF. CDR3 sequence (DNA): TGTGCCAGCAGCCGACAGGGTGTTGGGGAAAAACTGTTTTTT.

This sequence joins TRBV7-8 and TRBJ2-7; D is undetermined. CDR3 length equals 13 residues. The germline V and J ends were trimmed by 7 bases and 4 bases, with 14 bases remaining between them. Germline CDR1 and CDR2: SGHVS and FQNEAQ. This CDR3 reads CASTRLPRYEQYF. The CDR3 nucleotides are TGTGCCAGCACCCGACTCCCTCGGTACGAGCAGTACTTC.

This sequence joins TRBV11-2 and TRBJ1-3; a possible D gene is TRBD1 (6 bases). This CDR3 is 15 amino acids long. V dropped 3 bases and J dropped 4 bases, with 13 bases sitting between them. Germline V lookup: CDR1 SGHAT, CDR2 FQNNGV. CDR3 sequence: CASSFGGGLGNTIYF. CDR3 nucleotide sequence: TGTGCCAGCAGCTTTGGGGGGGGCCTCGGAAACACCATATATTTT.

CDR3: CASSLGRGGTTDTQYF. The CDR3 bases are TGTGCCAGCAGCTTAGGGCGAGGGGGGACCACAGATACGCAGTATTTT. The V call is TRBV7-6, the J call TRBJ2-3; perhaps D is TRBD1 or TRBD2 (6 bases each). Germline assignment: CDR1 SGHVS and CDR2 FNYEAQ. V shed 1 base and J shed 2 bases, with 13 bases lying between them. The CDR3 is made up of 16 amino acids.

The V call is TRBV28, the J call TRBJ2-3; 9 positions agree with TRBD2. CDR1 MDHEN and CDR2 SYDVKM come from the germline V gene. V gave up 6 bases and J gave up 5 bases; unmatched junction bases: 9. The CDR3 contains 15 residues. The CDR3 loop is CASSISGGSRDTQYF. The CDR3 nucleotides read TGTGCCAGCAGCATTAGCGGGGGTAGTCGAGATACGCAGTATTTT.

The gene calls are TRBV3-1 (or the pseudogene TRBV3-2) and TRBJ2-7, with 7 bases that match TRBD1. Germline values: CDR1 LGHDT, CDR2 YNNKEL (reference sequence). The CDR3 sequence is 16 residues long. The J segment lost 2 bases and the V segment lost 4 bases, leaving 11 bases of the junction unmatched. The DNA of the CDR3 is TGTGCCAGCAGCCCCGGGACACCGGGACAGACCTACGAGCAGTACTTC. Encoded protein: CASSPGTPGQTYEQYF.

The chain is built from TRBV7-8 and TRBJ1-5; 9 bases line up with TRBD1. The CDR3 extends over 17 amino acids. Germline V gene data show CDR1 as SGHVS and CDR2 as FQNEAQ. Trimming took 2 bases from V and 0 from J; bases not matched to a gene: 5. The CDR3 loop reads CASSLRQGGYSNQPQHF. The CDR3 nucleotides are TGTGCCAGCAGCTTAAGACAGGGGGGATATAGCAATCAGCCCCAGCATTTT.

The count of this clone is one. The gene calls are TRBV4-1 and TRBJ1-6; possibly TRBD1 for D (5 bases). V lost 5 bases and J 0 bases, leaving 11 bases between the germline ends. This CDR3 is built from 16 residues. Germline CDR1 and CDR2: MGHRA and YSYEKL. CDR3 sequence reads: CASSRGSSSYNSPLHF. The CDR3 region has the DNA TGCGCCAGCAGCAGGGGAAGTAGCTCCTATAATTCACCCCTCCACTTT.

The chain joins TRBV7-9 to TRBJ2-5; no definite D call. V lost 2 bases and J lost 5, with 9 bases in between. This CDR3 comprises 13 residues. Germline V gives CDR1 SEHNR, CDR2 FQNEAQ (reference sequence). This CDR3 reads CASSLPPKETQYF. Written as DNA, the CDR3 is TGTGCCAGCAGCTTACCCCCTAAGGAGACCCAGTACTTC.

This clone was picked up a small number of times. This sequence joins TRBV14 and TRBJ2-6, with D perhaps TRBD1 (5 bases). Germline CDR1 reads SGHDN; CDR2 reads FVKESK. Trimming pared 4 bases from V and 5 bases from J, leaving 12 bases between. The CDR3 runs to 15 residues. The CDR3 spells CASSLQGVRANVLTF. The CDR3 DNA is TGTGCCAGCAGCCTCCAGGGTGTGAGGGCCAACGTCCTGACTTTC.

The chain combines TRBV27 with TRBJ1-6; D gene unclear. V dropped 5 bases and J dropped 7 bases, with 18 bases sitting between them. CDR3 length: 16 residues. CDR1 MNHEY and CDR2 SMNVEV come from the germline V gene (reference sequence). The CDR3, as DNA: TGTGCCAGCAGTACGATCTTTGGGAGGGTGAATTCACCCCTCCACTTT. Protein product: CASSTIFGRVNSPLHF.

The chain joins TRBV28 to TRBJ1-5, with 7 bases aligning to TRBD1. This CDR3 has 16 amino acids. Germline trimming cut 7 bases from V and 4 bases from J; bases unmatched to any gene: 13. Per the germline V gene, CDR1 is MDHEN and CDR2 is SYDVKM. The CDR3 is CASTIHQGGRNQPQHF. The DNA for the CDR3 is TGTGCCAGCACCATACACCAGGGGGGGAGGAATCAGCCCCAGCATTTT.

The chain links TRBV6-5 to TRBJ1-4; 8 bases are shared with TRBD1. V was clipped by 5 bases and J by 8 bases; unmatched bases: 4. This CDR3 has 13 residues. The V gene's germline CDR1 is MNHEY and CDR2 SVGAGI. This CDR3 is CASSMTGAEKLFF. In nucleotides, the CDR3 is TGTGCCAGCAGTATGACAGGGGCAGAAAAACTGTTTTTT.

This sequence joins TRBV5-3 and TRBJ1-2; D unclear. TRBV5-3 is placed among ORFs of uncertain function. The CDR3 is 14 residues long. V was cut by 2 bases and J by 6 bases, with 14 bases left in between. For the CDR3, the DNA is TGTGCCAGAAGCTTCGACGAACCTAGCGATGGCTACACCTTC. As protein: CARSFDEPSDGYTF.

Comments on this clone: A read error may account for a junction end that differs from germline. The chain employs TRBV15 and TRBJ1-1; 11 nucleotides align to TRBD1. CDR3 length equals 16 residues. Germline V gene lookup returns CDR1 LNHNV and CDR2 YYDKDF (reference sequence). The CDR3 is CATSRSLGQGATGAFF. The CDR3 region has the DNA TGTGCCACCAGCAGGTCATTAGGACAGGGGGCTACTGGAGCTTTCTTT. The variable domain in full, with the rest retrieved from reference TRBV15 and TRBJ1-1, is DAMVIQNPRYQVTQFGKPVTLSCSQTLNHNVMYWYQQKSSQAPKLLFHYYDKDFNNEADTPDNFQSRRPNTSFCFLDIRSPGLGDTAMYLCATSRSLGQGATGAFFGQGTRLTVV.

This clone was counted a single time. This sequence joins TRBV28 and TRBJ1-1; a possible D gene is TRBD1 (5 bases). The CDR3 is 13 amino acids. Germline V lookup: CDR1 MDHEN, CDR2 SYDVKM. V was clipped by 3 bases and J by 5 bases, with 10 bases between them. In nucleotides, the CDR3 is TGTGCCAGCAGTTTTGGGGGTCGAACTGAAGCTTTCTTT. Translating gives CASSFGGRTEAFF.

The CDR3, as DNA: TGTGCCAGCAGCTCTGGACAAGTAACTAATGAAAAACTGTTTTTT. Protein: CASSSGQVTNEKLFF. The rearrangement uses TRBV7-2 and TRBJ1-4; D may be TRBD1 (5 bases). CDR3 length equals 15 residues. V dropped 4 bases and J dropped 1 base, with 10 bases sitting between them. Germline values: CDR1 SGHTA, CDR2 FQGNSA.

A word on this clone: Germline is not matched at one junction end, which may reflect a read error. The V call is TRBV7-7, the J call TRBJ2-2, with D possibly being TRBD1 (6 bases). The CDR3 is 14 residues long. Germline V lookup: CDR1 SSHAT, CDR2 FNYEAQ (reference sequence). CDR3 nucleotide sequence: TGTGCTAGCAGCATCCAGGGGCGCACCGGGGAGCTGTTTTTT. Its translation is CASSIQGRTGELFF.